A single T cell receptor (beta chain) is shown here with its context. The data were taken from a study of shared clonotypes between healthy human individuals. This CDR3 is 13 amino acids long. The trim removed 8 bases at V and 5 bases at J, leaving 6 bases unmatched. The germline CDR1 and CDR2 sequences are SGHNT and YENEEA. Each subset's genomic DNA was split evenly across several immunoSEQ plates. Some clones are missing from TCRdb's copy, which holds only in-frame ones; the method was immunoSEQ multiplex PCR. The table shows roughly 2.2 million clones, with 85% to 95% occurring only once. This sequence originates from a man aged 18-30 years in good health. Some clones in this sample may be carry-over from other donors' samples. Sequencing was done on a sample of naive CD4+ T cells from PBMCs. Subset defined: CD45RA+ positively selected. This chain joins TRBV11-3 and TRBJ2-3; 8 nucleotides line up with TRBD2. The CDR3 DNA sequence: TGTGCCAGCGGGCGGGAGGCGGAAGATACGCAGTATTTT. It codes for CASGREAEDTQYF.